These 2 T cell receptor beta chains were all obtained from the same sample, sequenced in a study of blood T cell repertoires in COVID-19. Generated by immunoSEQ multiplex PCR, the TCRdb table keeps only in-frame clones and is missing some. Seen here are over 30,000 clones, around 80% observed once, and the top ten hold about 42%. Source material: peripheral blood. All receptors come from an elderly man with active or convalescent COVID-19.

This chain uses TRBV30 with TRBJ2-3; D is unclear. Trimming removed 4 bases at V and 0 bases at J, with 5 bases between. The CDR3 consists of 12 residues. Per germline, CDR1 GTSNPN and CDR2 SVGIG (reference sequence). The CDR3 loop is CAWTGSTDTQYF. CDR3 nucleotide sequence: TGTGCCTGGACAGGTAGCACAGATACGCAGTATTTT.

This sequence joins TRBV5-1 and TRBJ2-1; possible D gene TRBD2, 6 bases. The CDR3 contains 15 residues. Trimming shortened V by 3 bases and J by 4 bases, and 14 bases separated the two germline ends. CDR1 and CDR2 from the germline V gene are SGHRS and YFSETQ. CDR3 nucleotides: TGCGCCAGCAGCTCGAAGACTAGTCCATACAATGAGCAGTTCTTC. Encoded protein: CASSSKTSPYNEQFF.